The present TCR beta chain was sequenced within a study of T cell repertoires in cytomegalovirus infection (dated by TCRdb to 2018 to 2020). Notes on the research overall: Alongside well-studied HLA-B-restricted epitopes, the peptide stimulations were aimed at recently identified HLA-C-restricted CMV epitopes, whose presentation resists viral immunomodulation. Because public TCR beta signatures pointed to carriage of CMV infection together with the matching HLA type, the HLA type of each donor mattered for the analysis.

Sequencing instrument: Illumina HiSeq 1500. The public sequencing data were trimmed at Q25 with fastp and processed into clonotypes with MiXCR by TCRdb, which kept only in-frame beta chains. Rows with a matching CDR3 protein are joined into one entry that keeps the most common DNA and genes. The sample contains 450,000 to 550,000 distinct CDR3 sequences, under 55% of them found a single time. The ten largest make up roughly two fifths of the sample. What the work shows at the level of the full study, not this receptor alone: The ex vivo response was dominated by HLA-C-restricted CMV-specific TCR beta clonotypes, which also provided the single most frequent clonotype in two of eight donors. Carriers of CMV infection plus the relevant HLA type were discriminated by the cumulative frequency of public TCR beta family members in the study cohort and in an independent 352-donor cohort.

Concerning this clonotype itself: The target of this receptor is not known. Base qualities were left out, and no much larger clone turns up one base away.

The CDR3 holds 14 amino acids from the cysteine to the phenylalanine. Just CDR3 DNA is preserved here, 42 bases in frame from base 1. The trim is 6 bases for V and 7 bases for J, with a gap of 16 bases between the germline ends. This specimen's treatment or condition label, interpreted: in vitro stimulation with specific CMV peptide epitopes to enrich CMV-specific T cells. Source: cultured PBMCs, taken from culture after CMV antigen stimulation. The clonotype originates from a human donor in good health (CMV status not recorded). Some clones in this sample may be carry-over from other donors' samples. This chain is built from TRBV12-3 or TRBV12-4 and TRBJ1-3; TRBD1 is a possible D gene, resting on 5 matching bases. The CDR3 region: CASSPPRDANTIYF. The nucleotide sequence is TGTGCCAGCAGCCCGCCCAGGGACGCTAACACCATATATTTT.